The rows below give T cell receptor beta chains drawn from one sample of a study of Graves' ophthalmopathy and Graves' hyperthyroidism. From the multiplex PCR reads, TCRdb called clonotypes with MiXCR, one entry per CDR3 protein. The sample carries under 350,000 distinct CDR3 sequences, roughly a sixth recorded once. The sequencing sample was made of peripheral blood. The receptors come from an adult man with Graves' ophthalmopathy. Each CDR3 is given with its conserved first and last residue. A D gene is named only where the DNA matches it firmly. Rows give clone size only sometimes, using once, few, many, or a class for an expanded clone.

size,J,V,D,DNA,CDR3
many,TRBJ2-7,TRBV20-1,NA,TGCAGTGCTGAAAAACAGGGCTATTGGGTCTACGAGCAGTACTTC,CSAEKQGYWVYEQYF
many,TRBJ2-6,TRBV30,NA,TGTGCCTGGAGTGACACCCGCCGGGCTGGGGCCAACGTCCTGACTTTC,CAWSDTRRAGANVLTF
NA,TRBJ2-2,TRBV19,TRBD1,TGTGCCAGTAGTATTCTAATCGGACAGGGAACCGGGGTGCTGTTTTTT,CASSILIGQGTGVLFF
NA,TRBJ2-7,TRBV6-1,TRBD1,TGTGCCAGCAGTCCGGGACAGCTATCCTACGAGCAGTACTTC,CASSPGQLSYEQYF
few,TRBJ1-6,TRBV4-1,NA,TGCGCCAGCAATCCGGGGCGAAGGGATTCACCCCTCCACTTT,CASNPGRRDSPLHF
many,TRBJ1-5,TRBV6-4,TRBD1,TGTGCCAGCAGTGCCCCGAATTTTGCCGGGACAGACAATCAGCCCCAGCATTTT,CASSAPNFAGTDNQPQHF
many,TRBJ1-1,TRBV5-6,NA,TGTGCCAGCAGCTTGGTGGTCAGTCGTACAGCTTTCTTT,CASSLVVSRTAFF
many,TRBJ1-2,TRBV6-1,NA,TGTGCCAGCAGTCCCCAAAGGGGGTTGGGAGATGGCTACACCTTC,CASSPQRGLGDGYTF
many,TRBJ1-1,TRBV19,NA,TGTGCCAGTCACCCCTTGATCAACATGAACACTGAAGCTTTCTTT,CASHPLINMNTEAFF
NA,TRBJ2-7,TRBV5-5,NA,TGTGCCAGCAGCTCCCGCAGGAGGTACGAGCAGTACTTC,CASSSRRRYEQYF
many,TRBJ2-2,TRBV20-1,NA,TGCAGTGCCAGGTCGGGCGGGAACACCGGGGAGCTGTTTTTT,CSARSGGNTGELFF
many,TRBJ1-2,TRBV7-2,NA,TGTGCCAGCAGCTCGGTGACAGGCTCGGGTGGCTACACCTTC,CASSSVTGSGGYTF
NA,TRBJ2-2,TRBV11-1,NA,TGTGCCAGCAGCCCCCTGGGCCGAAGGAACACCGGGGAGCTGTTTTTT,CASSPLGRRNTGELFF
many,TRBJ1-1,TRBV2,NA,TGTGCCAGCAGCCAAAGGGAAATTGAAGCTTTCTTT,CASSQREIEAFF
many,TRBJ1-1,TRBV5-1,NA,TGCGCCAGCAGCTTCAGGGATATCTCTGAAGCTTTCTTT,CASSFRDISEAFF
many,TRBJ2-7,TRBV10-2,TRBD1,TGCGCCACCACTTGGGCGCTTGGACAGGGGGCGAGGGAGCAGTACTTC,CATTWALGQGAREQYF
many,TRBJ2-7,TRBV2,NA,TGTGCCAGCAGTGCCCCGGGGGTGAGCTACGAGCAGTACTTC,CASSAPGVSYEQYF
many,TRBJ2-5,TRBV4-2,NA,TGTGCCAGCAGTGACAGCTCCCAAGAGACCCAGTACTTC,CASSDSSQETQYF
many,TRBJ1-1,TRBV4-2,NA,TGTGCCAGCAGCCAACCAGGGGATATAAACACTGAAGCTTTCTTT,CASSQPGDINTEAFF
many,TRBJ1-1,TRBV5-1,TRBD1,TGCGCCAGCAGCCCCGGGGACAGGGTAGGAAACACTGAAGCTTTCTTT,CASSPGDRVGNTEAFF
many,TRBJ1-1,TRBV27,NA,TGTGCCAGCACCCCATCCCAATCGGGGCGCGATGAAGCTTTCTTT,CASTPSQSGRDEAFF
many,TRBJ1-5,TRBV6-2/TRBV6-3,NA,TGTGCCAGCAGTACAGTCGGGACAAACAGCCGGAATCAGCCCCAGCATTTT,CASSTVGTNSRNQPQHF